The subject of this entry is one T cell receptor (beta chain). Which antigen it targets is not known. No quality values exist for individual bases; no much larger clone is one base distant. This specimen comes from a study of blood T cell repertoires in COVID-19 (dated by TCRdb to 2020 to 2021). Notes on the research overall: Samples from collaborators originated in the United States, Italy and Spain and spanned both the acute and convalescent phases of COVID-19. The prospective study material was composed of cDNA or gDNA derived from T cells, B-cell-depleted T cells, or PBMCs. The dataset comprised deeply sampled blood TCRbeta repertoires from subjects exposed to, actively infected with, or recovered from COVID-19. The repertoires were released in a freely available public database meant as a resource for research on the immune response to SARS-CoV-2. Samples were obtained from the ongoing ImmuneRACE study (first 160 participants) and from approximately 1,200 subjects provided by 6 global collaborators. Sample metadata almost always included a de-identified subject ID, COVID-19 status, age in years and sex. Where HLA class I and class II types were available, the types were taken from metadata supplied by the sample provider, not from assay-based typing. Beyond this particular receptor, the publication reports: Clinical and demographic metadata were provided uncurated, with the amount varying by source and participant.

One collaborating source in Seattle enrolled patients during active infection and followed them longitudinally through the course of disease. The collaborating institutions used their own protocols to collect whole blood in K2EDTA tubes. For TCRbeta analysis, collaborators shipped samples as frozen whole blood, isolated PBMCs, or DNA extracted from either of those sample types. TCRbeta CDR3 regions were amplified from genomic DNA using the immunoSEQ Assay, a bias-controlled multiplex PCR. The source study handled its data this way. Within the assay, amplification of reference gene primers was used to estimate how many nucleated cells each sample contained. Sequence reads were collapsed and filtered to measure the absolute abundance of every unique TCRbeta CDR3 rearrangement. For each sample, productive Simpson clonality was calculated by taking the square root of Simpson's diversity index across productive rearrangements. TCRdb took over this immuneACCESS table, retaining in-frame rearrangements with V and J assigned. Such tables are incomplete; in checked studies, under half of the missing clones stem from an unresolved V gene, and the remainder is unexplained. The DNA gave D and trimming, while V, J and clone size come from that table. Recorded for this sample are 90,000 or so clones; around nine tenths of them occurred a single time. The leading ten clones occupy under 5.5% of the sample.

The CDR3 has 12 amino acids, counting the end cysteine and phenylalanine. The entry retains the CDR3 DNA only, 36 bases that are in frame from base 1. The germline V gene gives CDR1 as SNHLY and CDR2 as FYNNEI. Trimming takes 10 bases off V and 6 bases off J; junction bases not matched to a gene: 7. The sequence derives from a man in his 60s with COVID-19, enrolled during active disease. Sequencing input: peripheral blood. The chain is encoded by TRBV2 joined to TRBJ1-2; the central 8 bases match TRBD1. This receptor has the CDR3 CATSQGVDGYTF. In nucleotide form, the sequence is TGTGCCACCTCACAGGGGGTCGATGGCTACACCTTC.